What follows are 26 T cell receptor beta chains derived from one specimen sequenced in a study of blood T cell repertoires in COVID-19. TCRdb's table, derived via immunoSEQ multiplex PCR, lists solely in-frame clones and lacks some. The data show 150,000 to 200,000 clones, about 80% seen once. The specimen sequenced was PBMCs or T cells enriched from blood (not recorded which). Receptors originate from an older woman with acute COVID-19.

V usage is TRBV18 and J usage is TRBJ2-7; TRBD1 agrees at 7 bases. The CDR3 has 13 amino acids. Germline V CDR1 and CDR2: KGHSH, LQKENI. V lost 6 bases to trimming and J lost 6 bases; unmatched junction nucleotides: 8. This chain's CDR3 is CASSSRDSGEQYV. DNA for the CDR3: TGTGCCAGCTCTTCCCGGGACAGTGGCGAGCAGTACGTC.

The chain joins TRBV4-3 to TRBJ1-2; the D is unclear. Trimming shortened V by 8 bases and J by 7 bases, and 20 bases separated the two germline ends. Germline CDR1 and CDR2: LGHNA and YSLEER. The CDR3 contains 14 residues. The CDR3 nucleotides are TGCGCCAGCGCCGATGCGTCCCGGGGATCTGGCTACACCTTC. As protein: CASADASRGSGYTF.

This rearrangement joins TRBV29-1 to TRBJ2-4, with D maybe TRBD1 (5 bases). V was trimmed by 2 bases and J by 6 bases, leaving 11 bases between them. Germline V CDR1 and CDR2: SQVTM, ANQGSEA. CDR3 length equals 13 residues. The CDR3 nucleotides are TGCAGCGTTGAAAAACGGACACCAAACATTCAGTACTTC. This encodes CSVEKRTPNIQYF.

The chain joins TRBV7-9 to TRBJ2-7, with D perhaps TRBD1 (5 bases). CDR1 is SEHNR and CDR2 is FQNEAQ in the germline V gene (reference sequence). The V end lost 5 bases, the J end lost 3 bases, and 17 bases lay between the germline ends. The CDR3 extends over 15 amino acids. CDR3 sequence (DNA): TGTGCCAGCAGCCCCCGTTTGGGGCGAAGCTACGAGCAGTACTTC. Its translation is CASSPRLGRSYEQYF.

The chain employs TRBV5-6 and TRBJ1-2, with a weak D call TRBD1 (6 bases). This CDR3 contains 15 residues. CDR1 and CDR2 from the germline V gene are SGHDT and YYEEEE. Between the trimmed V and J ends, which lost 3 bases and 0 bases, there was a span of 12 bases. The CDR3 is CASSSRQASNYGYTF. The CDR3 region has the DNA TGTGCCAGCAGCTCCCGACAGGCATCTAACTATGGCTACACCTTC.

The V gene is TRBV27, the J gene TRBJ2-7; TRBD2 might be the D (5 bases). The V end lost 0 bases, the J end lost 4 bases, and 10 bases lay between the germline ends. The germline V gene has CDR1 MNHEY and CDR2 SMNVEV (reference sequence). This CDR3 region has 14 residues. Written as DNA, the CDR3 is TGTGCCAGCAGTTTATCGGTCGGGGAATACGAGCAGTACTTC. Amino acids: CASSLSVGEYEQYF.

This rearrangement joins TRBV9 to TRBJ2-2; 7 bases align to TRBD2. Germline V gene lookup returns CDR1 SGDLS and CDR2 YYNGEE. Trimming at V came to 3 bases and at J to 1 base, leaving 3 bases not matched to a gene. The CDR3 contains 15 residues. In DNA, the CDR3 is TGTGCCAGCAGCGCCCGCGGGGGGAACACCGGGGAGCTGTTTTTT. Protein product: CASSARGGNTGELFF. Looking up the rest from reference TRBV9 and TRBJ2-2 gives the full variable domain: DSGVTQTPKHLITATGQRVTLRCSPRSGDLSVYWYQQSLDQGLQFLIQYYNGEERAKGNILERFSAQQFPDLHSELNLSSLELGDSALYFCASSARGGNTGELFFGEGSRLTVL.

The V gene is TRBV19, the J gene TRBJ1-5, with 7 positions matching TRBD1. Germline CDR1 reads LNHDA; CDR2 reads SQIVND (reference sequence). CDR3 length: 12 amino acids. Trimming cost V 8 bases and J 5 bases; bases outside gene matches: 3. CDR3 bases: TGTGCCAGTGTAACAGGGGATCAGCCCCAGCATTTT. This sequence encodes CASVTGDQPQHF.

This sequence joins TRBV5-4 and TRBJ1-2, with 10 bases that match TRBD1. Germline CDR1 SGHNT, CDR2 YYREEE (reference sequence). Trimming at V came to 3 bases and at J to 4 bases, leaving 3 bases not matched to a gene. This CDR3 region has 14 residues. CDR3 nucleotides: TGTGCCAGCAGCTCCGGACAGGGGGGCTATGGCTACACCTTC. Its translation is CASSSGQGGYGYTF.

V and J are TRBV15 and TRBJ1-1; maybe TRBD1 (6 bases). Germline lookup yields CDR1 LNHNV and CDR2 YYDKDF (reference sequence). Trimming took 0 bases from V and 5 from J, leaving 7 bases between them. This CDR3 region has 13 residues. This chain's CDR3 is CATSREGGTEAFF. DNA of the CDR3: TGTGCCACCAGCAGAGAAGGGGGAACTGAAGCTTTCTTT.

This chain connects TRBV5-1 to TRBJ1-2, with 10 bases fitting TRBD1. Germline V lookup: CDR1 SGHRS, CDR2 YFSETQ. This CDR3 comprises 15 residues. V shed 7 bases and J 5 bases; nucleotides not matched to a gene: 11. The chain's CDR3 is CASGGGGTGVYGYTF. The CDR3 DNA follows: TGCGCCAGCGGCGGTGGTGGGACAGGGGTATATGGCTACACCTTC.

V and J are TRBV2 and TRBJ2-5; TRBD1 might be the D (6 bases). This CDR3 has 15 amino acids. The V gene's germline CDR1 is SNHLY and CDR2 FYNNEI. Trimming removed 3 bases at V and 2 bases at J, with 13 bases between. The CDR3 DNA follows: TGTGCCAGCAGTGAGCAGGGGCTGAGGCAAGAGACCCAGTACTTC. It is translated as CASSEQGLRQETQYF.

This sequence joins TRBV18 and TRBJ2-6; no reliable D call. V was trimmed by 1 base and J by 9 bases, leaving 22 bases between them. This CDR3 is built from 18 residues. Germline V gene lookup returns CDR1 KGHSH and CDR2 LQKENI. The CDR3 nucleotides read TGTGCCAGCTCACCACGTCTCGGATCCTCCTCTAGAGGCAACGTCCTGACTTTC. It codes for CASSPRLGSSSRGNVLTF.

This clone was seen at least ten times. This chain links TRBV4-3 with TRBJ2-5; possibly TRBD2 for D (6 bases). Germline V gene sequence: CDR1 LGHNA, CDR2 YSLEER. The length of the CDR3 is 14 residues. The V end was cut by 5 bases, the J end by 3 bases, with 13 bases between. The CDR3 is CASSAGTVEETQYF. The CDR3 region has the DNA TGCGCCAGCAGCGCAGGGACTGTGGAAGAGACCCAGTACTTC.

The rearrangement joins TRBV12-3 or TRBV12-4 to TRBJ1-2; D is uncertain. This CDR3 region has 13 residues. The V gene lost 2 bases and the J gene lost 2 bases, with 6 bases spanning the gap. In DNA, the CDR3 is TGTGCCAGCAGTTTAAAGCCCAACTATGGCTACACCTTC. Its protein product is CASSLKPNYGYTF.

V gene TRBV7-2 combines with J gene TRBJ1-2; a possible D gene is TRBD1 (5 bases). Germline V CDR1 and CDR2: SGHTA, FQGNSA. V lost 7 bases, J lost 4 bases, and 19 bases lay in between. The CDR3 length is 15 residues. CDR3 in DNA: TGTGCCAGCACCCAAGACGGGGGACCCTCCTATGGCTACACCTTC. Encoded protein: CASTQDGGPSYGYTF.

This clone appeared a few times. The CDR3 coding sequence is TGTGCCATCAGTGAACGGACAGGGGATCAGCCCCAGCATTTT. Protein: CAISERTGDQPQHF. This chain uses TRBV10-3 with TRBJ1-5, with 9 bases identical to TRBD1. The CDR3 consists of 14 residues. V gave up 3 bases and J gave up 5 bases; unmatched junction bases: 2. Germline V gives CDR1 ENHRY, CDR2 SYGVKD.

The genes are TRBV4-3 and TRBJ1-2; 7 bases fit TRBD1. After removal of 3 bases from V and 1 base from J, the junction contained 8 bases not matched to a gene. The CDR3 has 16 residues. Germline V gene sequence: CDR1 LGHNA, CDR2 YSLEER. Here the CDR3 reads CASSQADRTVNYGYTF. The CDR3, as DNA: TGCGCCAGCAGCCAGGCGGACAGGACCGTTAACTATGGCTACACCTTC.

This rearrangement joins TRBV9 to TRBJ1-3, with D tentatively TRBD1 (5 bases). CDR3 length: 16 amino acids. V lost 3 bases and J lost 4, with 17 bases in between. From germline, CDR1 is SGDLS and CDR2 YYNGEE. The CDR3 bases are TGTGCCAGCAGCGCAGTAGCAGACAGCAACGGAAACACCATATATTTT. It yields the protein CASSAVADSNGNTIYF.

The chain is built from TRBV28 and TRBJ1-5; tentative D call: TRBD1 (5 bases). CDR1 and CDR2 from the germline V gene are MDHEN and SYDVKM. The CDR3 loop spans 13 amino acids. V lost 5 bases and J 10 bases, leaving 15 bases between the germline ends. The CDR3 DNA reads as TGTGCCAGCAGTCCCCCGGGGGATGAACCCCAGCATTTT. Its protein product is CASSPPGDEPQHF.

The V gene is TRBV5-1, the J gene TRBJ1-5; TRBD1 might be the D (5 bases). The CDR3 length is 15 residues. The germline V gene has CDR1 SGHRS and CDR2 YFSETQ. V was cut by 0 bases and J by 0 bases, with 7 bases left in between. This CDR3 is CASSLGQSSNQPQHF. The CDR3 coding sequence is TGCGCCAGCAGCTTGGGACAGAGTAGCAATCAGCCCCAGCATTTT.

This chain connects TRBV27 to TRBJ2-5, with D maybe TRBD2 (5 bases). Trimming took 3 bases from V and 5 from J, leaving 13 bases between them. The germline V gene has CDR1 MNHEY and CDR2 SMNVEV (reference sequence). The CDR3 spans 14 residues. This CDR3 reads CASSLGSTRETQYF. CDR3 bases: TGTGCCAGCAGTTTGGGTTCCACTAGGGAGACCCAGTACTTC.

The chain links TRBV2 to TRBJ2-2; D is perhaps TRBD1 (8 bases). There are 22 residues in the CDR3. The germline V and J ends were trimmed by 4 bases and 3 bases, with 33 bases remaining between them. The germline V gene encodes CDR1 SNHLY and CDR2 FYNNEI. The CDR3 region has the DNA TGTGCCAGCAGTGGATCGCGGGGGCTTGACAGGGGAGTTCAGTGGGACACCGGGGAGCTGTTTTTT. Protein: CASSGSRGLDRGVQWDTGELFF.

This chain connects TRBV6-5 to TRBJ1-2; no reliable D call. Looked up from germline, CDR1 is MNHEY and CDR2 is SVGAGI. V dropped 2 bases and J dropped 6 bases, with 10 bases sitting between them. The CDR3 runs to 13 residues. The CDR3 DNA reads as TGTGCCAGCAGTTACCTCGCGGGAAATGGCTACACCTTC. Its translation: CASSYLAGNGYTF.

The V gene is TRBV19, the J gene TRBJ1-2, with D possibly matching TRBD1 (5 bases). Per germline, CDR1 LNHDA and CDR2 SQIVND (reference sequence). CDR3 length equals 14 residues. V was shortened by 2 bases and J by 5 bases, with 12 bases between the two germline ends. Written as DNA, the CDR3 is TGTGCCAGTAGTATATCCGGGGGGAGGTATGGCTACACCTTC. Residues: CASSISGGRYGYTF.

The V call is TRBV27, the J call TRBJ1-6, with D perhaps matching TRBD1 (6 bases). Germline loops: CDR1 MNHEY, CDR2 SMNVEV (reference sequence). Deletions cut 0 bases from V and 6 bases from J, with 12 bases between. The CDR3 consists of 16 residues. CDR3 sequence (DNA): TGTGCCAGCAGTTTATCTGGGGGCTGGGGTAATTCACCCCTCCACTTT. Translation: CASSLSGGWGNSPLHF.